The next 21 T cell receptor beta chains were all read from a single sample in a study of shared clonotypes between healthy human individuals. Produced via immunoSEQ multiplex PCR; TCRdb's table is partial and in-frame only. Seen here are a few million clones, 85% to 95% observed once, and the top ten hold 0.35% to 0.45%. Specimen: naive CD4+ T cells from PBMCs. Sample subset: CD45RA+ positively selected. Receptors were obtained from a man younger than 35 in good health. Some clones in this sample may be carry-over from other donors' samples.

The rearrangement links TRBV2 to TRBJ1-1, with a weak D call TRBD1 (5 bases). This CDR3 spans 14 amino acids. Trimming pared 5 bases from V and 11 bases from J, leaving 21 bases between. The V gene's germline CDR1 is SNHLY and CDR2 FYNNEI. The CDR3 DNA is TGTGCCAGCAGTCTTATAAACTACCCCAAGGGGGCTTTCTTT. Amino acids: CASSLINYPKGAFF.

The CDR3 DNA reads TGTGCCAGTAAGATTACAGGGGATTCTGGGGCCAACGTCCTGACTTTC. Translating gives CASKITGDSGANVLTF. The chain combines TRBV19 with TRBJ2-6; 7 bases are shared with TRBD1. The ends lost 7 bases at V and 1 base at J; junction bases unmatched: 7. The CDR3 is made up of 16 amino acids. CDR1 LNHDA and CDR2 SQIVND come from the germline V gene (reference sequence). Combining the CDR3 with reference TRBV19 and TRBJ2-6 gives the whole variable domain DGGITQSPKYLFRKEGQNVTLSCEQNLNHDAMYWYRQDPGQGLRLIYYSQIVNDFQKGDIAEGYSVSREKKESFPLTVTSAQKNPTAFYLCASKITGDSGANVLTFGAGSRLTVL.

This chain joins TRBV6-1 and TRBJ1-1; D ambiguous. Germline V gene data show CDR1 as MNHNS and CDR2 as SASEGT. V was cut by 10 bases and J by 1 base, with 13 bases left in between. CDR3 size: 13 residues. CDR3: CATNTVSNTEAFF. The CDR3 DNA sequence: TGTGCCACCAATACAGTCTCGAACACTGAAGCTTTCTTT.

V and J are TRBV27 and TRBJ1-5, with D possibly matching TRBD1 (5 bases). Trimming pared 6 bases from V and 1 base from J, leaving 13 bases between. This CDR3 comprises 15 residues. Germline V lookup: CDR1 MNHEY, CDR2 SMNVEV (reference sequence). The CDR3 DNA follows: TGTGCCAGCAGGGACCGGGGGGTGAGCAATCAGCCCCAGCATTTT. It codes for CASRDRGVSNQPQHF.

The CDR3 DNA reads as TGTGCCAGCAGTCGGGGACTCCTCAGCAATCAGCCCCAGCATTTT. Translating it yields CASSRGLLSNQPQHF. The chain combines TRBV2 with TRBJ1-5, with D perhaps TRBD1 (5 bases). This CDR3 has 15 residues. V was cut by 5 bases and J by 1 base, with 12 bases left in between. Germline V gene data show CDR1 as SNHLY and CDR2 as FYNNEI.

Here the CDR3 reads CASSEALASGYTF. In DNA, the CDR3 is TGTGCCAGCAGTGAAGCGCTTGCCAGTGGCTACACCTTC. This chain uses TRBV2 with TRBJ1-2, with D uncertain. V was clipped by 0 bases and J by 7 bases, with 9 bases between them. The CDR3 covers 13 residues. Germline V gene lookup returns CDR1 SNHLY and CDR2 FYNNEI.

The rearrangement joins TRBV6-1 to TRBJ2-2; D uncertain. Germline loops: CDR1 MNHNS, CDR2 SASEGT. This CDR3 is built from 15 residues. V was cut by 7 bases and J by 2 bases, with 14 bases left in between. The CDR3 DNA follows: TGTGCCAGCAAGCCCCGCGGTACTAACACCGGGGAGCTGTTTTTT. Residues: CASKPRGTNTGELFF.

V is TRBV19 and J is TRBJ1-2; 9 bases align to TRBD1. The CDR3 length is 16 residues. Germline V gene data show CDR1 as LNHDA and CDR2 as SQIVND (reference sequence). With 6 bases clipped from V and 4 bases from J, the junction kept 12 bases outside the gene matches. CDR3 in DNA: TGTGCCAGTAGCACCATTCCGGGACAGGGCGTCTATGGCTACACCTTC. Translated, it gives CASSTIPGQGVYGYTF.

The J gene is TRBJ2-3, the V gene TRBV5-5, with 8 bases that match TRBD1. Germline loops: CDR1 SGHKS, CDR2 YYEKEE (reference sequence). CDR3 size: 18 residues. Trimming took 1 base from V and 6 from J; bases not matched to a gene: 16. This chain's CDR3 is CASSLMLGQAAGSDTQYF. The CDR3 coding sequence is TGTGCCAGCAGCTTGATGTTGGGACAGGCGGCGGGATCCGATACGCAGTATTTT.

The chain uses TRBV20-1 and TRBJ1-1; D perhaps matches TRBD1 (5 bases). The V end lost 7 bases, the J end lost 12 bases, and 18 bases lay between the germline ends. This CDR3 is 11 amino acids long. Germline CDR1 is DFQATT and CDR2 is SNEGSKA (reference sequence). CDR3 protein: CSGRGAASSFF. Here the CDR3 DNA reads TGCAGTGGAAGAGGGGCCGCTTCTTCTTTCTTT.

This chain uses TRBV5-1 with TRBJ2-2; D possibly corresponds to TRBD2 (5 bases). V shed 3 bases and J shed 3 bases, with 12 bases lying between them. CDR1 and CDR2 from the germline V gene are SGHRS and YFSETQ. CDR3 length equals 15 residues. Here the CDR3 reads CASSSAGPDTGELFF. In DNA, the CDR3 is TGCGCCAGCAGCTCGGCGGGTCCGGACACCGGGGAGCTGTTTTTT.

The gene calls are TRBV30 and TRBJ2-1; the D is unclear. This CDR3 comprises 12 residues. With 4 bases removed from V and 2 bases from J, the gap between germline ends came to 6 bases. CDR1 is GTSNPN, CDR2 SVGIG, per germline (reference sequence). The CDR3 reads CAWKPAYNEQFF. CDR3 nucleotide sequence: TGTGCCTGGAAGCCAGCCTACAATGAGCAGTTCTTC.

With regard to this clone: The same CDR3 is also encoded by other DNA sequences in this sample. The chain is built from TRBV7-2 and TRBJ2-7; D is unclear. CDR3 length equals 13 residues. V shed 1 base and J shed 0 bases, with 4 bases lying between them. Germline values: CDR1 SGHTA, CDR2 FQGNSA. The CDR3 here is CASSLGVSYEQYF. CDR3 in DNA: TGTGCCAGCAGCTTAGGTGTCTCCTACGAGCAGTACTTC.

The rearrangement uses TRBV5-1 and TRBJ2-5; tentative D call: TRBD2 (6 bases). V lost 0 bases, J lost 1 base, and 16 bases lay in between. The germline gives CDR1 SGHRS, CDR2 YFSETQ. This CDR3 contains 17 residues. The CDR3 DNA sequence: TGCGCCAGCAGCTTGGCGTGGGGCGGGAATTCCCAAGAGACCCAGTACTTC. This sequence encodes CASSLAWGGNSQETQYF.

The genes are TRBV7-6 and TRBJ2-7; the D gene is possibly TRBD2 (5 bases). In germline, CDR1 is SGHVS, CDR2 FNYEAQ. The CDR3 sequence is 14 residues long. V lost 5 bases and J lost 5, with 16 bases in between. DNA of the CDR3: TGTGCCAGCAGCGCCAAGCGGAGTTGGGACGAGCAGTACTTC. Protein: CASSAKRSWDEQYF.

This chain links TRBV2 with TRBJ1-1; D is possibly TRBD1 (6 bases). With 8 bases removed from V and 5 bases from J, the gap between germline ends came to 18 bases. The germline CDR1 and CDR2 sequences are SNHLY and FYNNEI. The CDR3 extends over 14 amino acids. CDR3 sequence reads: CASEAQGGRTEAFF. CDR3 sequence (DNA): TGTGCCAGCGAGGCACAGGGAGGTAGGACTGAAGCTTTCTTT.

The V gene is TRBV28, the J gene TRBJ2-5; TRBD2 agrees at 12 bases. Germline CDR1 and CDR2: MDHEN and SYDVKM. The CDR3 sequence is 15 residues long. Trimming at V came to 5 bases and at J to 4 bases, leaving 5 bases not matched to a gene. As DNA, the CDR3 is TGTGCCAGCAGTGATAGGACTAGCGGGATAGAGACCCAGTACTTC. Amino acid sequence: CASSDRTSGIETQYF.

The chain combines TRBV7-9 with TRBJ2-7; D perhaps matches TRBD2 (5 bases). V gave up 5 bases and J gave up 6 bases, with 14 bases separating them. Germline lookup yields CDR1 SEHNR and CDR2 FQNEAQ (reference sequence). There are 13 residues in the CDR3. The CDR3 region is CASSLLNGGEQYF. The DNA of the CDR3 is TGTGCCAGCAGCCTACTGAATGGAGGCGAGCAGTACTTC. Looking up the rest from reference TRBV7-9 and TRBJ2-7 gives the full variable domain: DTGVSQNPRHKITKRGQNVTFRCDPISEHNRLYWYRQTLGQGPEFLTYFQNEAQLEKSRLLSDRFSAERPKGSFSTLEIQRTEQGDSAMYLCASSLLNGGEQYFGPGTRLTVT.

The chain carries TRBV15 and TRBJ1-2; possible D gene TRBD1, 5 bases. The germline CDR1 and CDR2 sequences are LNHNV and YYDKDF (reference sequence). The CDR3 length is 14 residues. Trimming shortened V by 5 bases and J by 3 bases, and 13 bases separated the two germline ends. In DNA, the CDR3 is TGTGCCACCAGCCATCCAGGGAGATACTATGGCTACACCTTC. Protein product: CATSHPGRYYGYTF.

The chain recombines TRBV5-4 with TRBJ1-2; D remains ambiguous. Germline lookup yields CDR1 SGHNT and CDR2 YYREEE (reference sequence). The CDR3 length is 13 residues. The V end lost 1 base, the J end lost 4 bases, and 8 bases lay between the germline ends. The CDR3 loop reads CASSLIQSYGYTF. The DNA for the CDR3 is TGTGCCAGCAGCTTGATACAGAGCTATGGCTACACCTTC.

V and J are TRBV19 and TRBJ1-3; D not certain. Deletions cut 6 bases from V and 4 bases from J, with 4 bases between. This CDR3 is 11 amino acids long. Germline-derived CDR1 and CDR2 are LNHDA and SQIVND (reference sequence). CDR3 residues: CASRWGNTIYF. CDR3 DNA sequence: TGTGCCAGTAGATGGGGAAACACCATATATTTT.